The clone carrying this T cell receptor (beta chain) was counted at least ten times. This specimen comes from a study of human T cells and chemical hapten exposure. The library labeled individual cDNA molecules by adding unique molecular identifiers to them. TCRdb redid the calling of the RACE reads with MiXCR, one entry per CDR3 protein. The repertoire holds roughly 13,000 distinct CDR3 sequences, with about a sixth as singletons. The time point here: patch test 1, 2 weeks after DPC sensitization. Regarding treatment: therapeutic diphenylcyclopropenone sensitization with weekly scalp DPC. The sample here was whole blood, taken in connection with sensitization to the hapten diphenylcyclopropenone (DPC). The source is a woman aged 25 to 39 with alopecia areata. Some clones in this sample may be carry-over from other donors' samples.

CDR3 residues: CASSLVAGGNNEQFF. The DNA of the CDR3 is TGTGCCAGCAGCTTAGTGGCAGGGGGAAACAATGAGCAGTTCTTC. V usage is TRBV7-2 and J usage is TRBJ2-1, with 7 bases that match TRBD1. Germline CDR1 is SGHTA and CDR2 is FQGNSA. The V segment lost 1 base and the J segment 5 bases; nucleotides outside the gene matches: 5. This CDR3 comprises 15 residues.